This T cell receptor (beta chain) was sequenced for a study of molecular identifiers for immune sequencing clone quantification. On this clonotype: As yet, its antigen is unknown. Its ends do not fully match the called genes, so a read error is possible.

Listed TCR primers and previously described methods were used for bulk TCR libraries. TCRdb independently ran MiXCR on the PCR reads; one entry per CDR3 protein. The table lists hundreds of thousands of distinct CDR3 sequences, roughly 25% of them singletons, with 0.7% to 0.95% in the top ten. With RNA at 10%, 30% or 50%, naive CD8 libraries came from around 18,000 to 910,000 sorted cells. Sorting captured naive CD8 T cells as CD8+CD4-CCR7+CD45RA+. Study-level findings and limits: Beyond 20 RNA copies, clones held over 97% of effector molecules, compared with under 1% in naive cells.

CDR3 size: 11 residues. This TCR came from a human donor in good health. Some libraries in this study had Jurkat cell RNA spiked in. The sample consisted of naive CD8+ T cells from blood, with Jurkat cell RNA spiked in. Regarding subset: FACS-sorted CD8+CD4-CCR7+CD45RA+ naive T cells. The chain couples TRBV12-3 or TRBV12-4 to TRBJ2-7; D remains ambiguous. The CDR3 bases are TGTGCCAGCAGTGCCGCCTACGAGAAGTACTTC. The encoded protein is CASSAAYEKYF.